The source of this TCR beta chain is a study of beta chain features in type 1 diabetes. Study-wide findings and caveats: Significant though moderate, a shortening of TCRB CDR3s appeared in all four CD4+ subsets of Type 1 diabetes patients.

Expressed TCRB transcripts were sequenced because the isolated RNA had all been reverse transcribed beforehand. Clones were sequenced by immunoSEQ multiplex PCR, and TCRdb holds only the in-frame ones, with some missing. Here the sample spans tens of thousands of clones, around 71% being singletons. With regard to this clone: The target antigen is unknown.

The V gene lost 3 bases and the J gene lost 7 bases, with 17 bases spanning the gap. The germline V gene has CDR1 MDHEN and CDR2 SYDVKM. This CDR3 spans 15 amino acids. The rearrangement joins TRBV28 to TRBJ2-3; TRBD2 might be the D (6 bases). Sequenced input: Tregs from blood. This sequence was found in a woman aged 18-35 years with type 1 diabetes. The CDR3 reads CASSFSGLVTNTQYF. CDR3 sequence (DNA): TGTGCCAGCAGTTTCTCGGGACTCGTGACAAATACGCAGTATTTT.